This is a list of T cell receptor beta chains from one sample in a study of identical twins. In TCRdb, the 5' RACE reads were re-called with MiXCR into one record per CDR3 protein. The table lists under 900,000 distinct CDR3 sequences, roughly an eighth of them singletons. Another study also made use of these data, one on yellow fever vaccine responses in identical twins.

Source material: PBMCs. The receptor set was obtained from a woman under 30 in good health. The CDR3 runs from the conserved cysteine through the conserved F or W. D genes are given only for firm matches. Clone size, where shown, is once, few, many, or a class for clones that have expanded.

clone size	CDR3 length	D gene	J gene	V gene	CDR3 protein	CDR3 DNA
many	12	-	TRBJ2-1	TRBV4-1	CASSQDLGGEFF	TGCGCCAGCAGCCAAGATCTAGGAGGCGAGTTCTTC
few	14	-	TRBJ2-7	TRBV28	CASSSYREPYEQYF	TGTGCCAGCAGTTCATACAGGGAGCCCTACGAGCAGTACTTC
many	14	-	TRBJ2-1	TRBV29-1	CSVEVPARLTEQFF	TGCAGCGTTGAGGTCCCGGCTAGACTCACTGAGCAGTTCTTC
many	13	-	TRBJ1-4	TRBV5-1	CASRATSGEKLFF	TGCGCCAGCAGGGCCACATCAGGGGAAAAACTGTTTTTT
-	13	-	TRBJ2-1	TRBV6-6	CASSYLGSNEQFF	TGTGCCAGCAGTTACCTCGGGAGCAATGAGCAGTTCTTC
few	15	-	TRBJ2-1	TRBV3-1	CASSQGLLGPNEQFF	TGTGCCAGCAGCCAAGGGCTGTTGGGACCCAATGAGCAGTTCTTC
many	14	-	TRBJ2-1	TRBV5-1	CASSLGEGLPEQFF	TGCGCCAGCAGCTTGGGTGAAGGCCTTCCTGAGCAGTTCTTC
-	14	TRBD2	TRBJ2-5	TRBV28	CASSFRTSKETQYF	TGTGCCAGCAGTTTTAGGACTAGCAAAGAGACCCAGTACTTC
-	14	-	TRBJ2-3	TRBV28	CASSRRVEANTQYF	TGTGCCAGCAGCCGCCGAGTGGAGGCGAATACGCAGTATTTT
few	12	TRBD1	TRBJ1-2	TRBV10-3	CATGQGALGYTF	TGTGCCACCGGACAGGGGGCGCTTGGCTACACCTTC
few	15	-	TRBJ2-1	TRBV7-2	CASSETVQSYNEQFF	TGTGCCAGCAGCGAAACTGTCCAGTCCTACAATGAGCAGTTCTTC
few	17	TRBD2	TRBJ2-1	TRBV18	CASSPLTSGGSYNEQFF	TGTGCCAGCTCACCCCTGACTAGCGGGGGCTCCTACAATGAGCAGTTCTTC
few	16	TRBD2	TRBJ2-2	TRBV6-1	CASSPLGGRVFGELFF	TGTGCCAGCAGCCCCCTTGGCGGGAGGGTTTTCGGGGAGCTGTTTTTT
few	15	-	TRBJ2-1	TRBV24-1	CATKDSSSSYNEQFF	TGTGCCACCAAAGACAGTTCGAGCTCCTACAATGAGCAGTTCTTC
-	16	-	TRBJ2-7	TRBV7-9	CASSLVRGPDSYEQYF	TGTGCCAGCAGCTTAGTCCGGGGCCCCGACTCCTACGAGCAGTACTTC